Listed here is a single T cell receptor beta chain. What it recognizes is unknown. The PCR made use of 60 Vbeta and 13 Jbeta primers. Method: immunoSEQ multiplex PCR; TCRdb's copy keeps in-frame clones and lacks some. The sample records approximately 190,000 clones, roughly nine tenths being singletons. The data are from a study of cytomegalovirus exposure and HLA in healthy donors. Study-wide findings and caveats: Associated with HLA alleles at 0.05 false discovery rate in a later analysis were 17,000 or so TCR beta sequences. With DRB1 most and HLA-C fewest, TCR association rates differed between HLA loci in a later analysis. Researchers reported in a later analysis that a missense DCLRE1C variant was tied to TCR beta V- and J-gene trimming.

Germline V gives CDR1 ENHRY, CDR2 SYGVKD. CDR3 length equals 18 residues. After removal of 10 bases from V and 2 bases from J, the junction contained 20 bases not matched to a gene. Source material: PBMCs. J is TRBJ2-7 and V is TRBV10-3; 10 bases map to TRBD2. The source is a boy younger than 10 in good health and CMV-seronegative. This CDR3 reads CATQPGGLLAGPTYEQYF. The DNA for the CDR3 is TGTGCCACCCAGCCGGGGGGTTTACTAGCGGGGCCTACCTACGAGCAGTACTTC.